What follows describes a single T cell receptor beta chain. This clone was seen a few times. Its antigen remains undetermined. Per-nucleotide qualities are absent, and no much larger clonotype sits a single base away. This entry is derived from a study of T cell responses to AZD1222 COVID-19 vaccine (dated by TCRdb to the early 2020s). About the study as a whole: A total of more than 230 trial participants underwent TCR sequencing, of whom about 200 received two doses of AZD1222 and some 26 received two doses of the MenACWY control vaccine. Trial participants were enrolled by age into subgroups of 18-55, 56-69 and 70-plus years, and about 150, 27 and 61 TCR-sequenced participants, respectively, were included in these subgroups. Results the study describes overall, beyond this receptor: Conclusions about previously exposed vaccinees are limited, since just six AZD1222 recipients were seropositive for SARS-CoV-2 at baseline. After two AZD1222 doses, both the breadth and the depth of spike-specific TCRs were significantly higher than at day 0 and than in MenACWY recipients. The whole spike protein was spanned by vaccine-associated CD4 TCRs, and dominant responses were seen in regions 160-218 and 743-854. Because no day 14 peak-response samples were available, repertoires were characterized only after the peak T cell response. Reportedly, almost half of the unique spike-specific TCRs recognized epitopes lying outside the regions that are mutated in the B.1.351 and B.1.1.7 variants. The 56-69-year group was small, and its depth increase did not reach significance, likely because of low power. Most participants were white British and females outnumbered males, and the authors suggested that clonal diversity may have been underestimated.

The CDR3 regions of human TCRbeta chains were analyzed by immunosequencing. As for the original processing: Repertoire TCRs were checked for matches against a reference library of SARS-CoV-2-specific TCRs that had been generated using the MIRA antigen-specificity platform. Breadth meant the fraction of unique TCRs that were SARS-CoV-2-associated, whereas depth meant the fraction of total T cells that were SARS-CoV-2-associated. Using the MIRA data, each spike-specific TCR was assigned both to the spike region to which the TCR was reactive and to a CD4 or CD8 class. Log10-transformed breadth and depth values were compared by one-way ANOVA with Sidak's multiple comparisons tests. TCRdb retrieved this table from immuneACCESS and kept in-frame rearrangements only. Not all clones are present; in checked studies, unresolved V genes account for under half, and no reason is known for the remainder. That table gives V, J and clone size, and the DNA gave D and trimming. This sample comprises 250,000 to 300,000 clones, 90% to 95% of them detected only once. The ten top clones hold approximately 0.52% of the sample.

Explained via the paper, the time point label denotes: about 28 days (+/-7) after the second vaccine dose. AZD1222 recipients given second doses at about 4 weeks or at about 12 weeks were pooled, since spike-specific TCR depth and breadth were not found to differ between the two schedules. The vaccinee samples were drawn from two UK trials, COV001 and COV002, one of which was a single-blind randomized controlled phase 2/3 trial testing AZD1222 (ChAdOx1 nCoV-19) in healthy adults. For TCRbeta chain sequencing, PBMC samples from trial participants were taken at day 0 and at day 28 after the second dose. The source is an adult who received the AZD1222 COVID-19 vaccine. Sequencing used peripheral blood, obtained 28 days after the second AZD1222 dose.

The DNA reads as follows: TGTGCCAGCAGCTCTCGGGCCTTGAGGGAAAAACTGTTTTTT. It codes for CASSSRALREKLFF. The chain was built from TRBV7-9 and TRBJ1-4; the D gene remains uncertain. CDR1 SEHNR and CDR2 FQNEAQ were looked up in the germline V gene (reference sequence). From its cysteine to its phenylalanine, the CDR3 spans 14 amino acids. The only DNA kept is the CDR3, 42 bases in frame from the first base. Deletion took 4 bases off V and 8 bases off J, with a span of 14 bases between the germline ends.